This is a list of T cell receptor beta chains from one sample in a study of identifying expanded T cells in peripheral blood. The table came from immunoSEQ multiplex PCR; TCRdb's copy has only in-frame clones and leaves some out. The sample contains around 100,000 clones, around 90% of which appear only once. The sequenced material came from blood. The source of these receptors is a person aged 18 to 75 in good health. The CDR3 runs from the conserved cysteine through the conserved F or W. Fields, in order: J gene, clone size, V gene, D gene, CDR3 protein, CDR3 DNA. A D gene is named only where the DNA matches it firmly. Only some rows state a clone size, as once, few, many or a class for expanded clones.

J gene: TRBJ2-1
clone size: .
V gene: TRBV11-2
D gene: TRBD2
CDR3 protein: CASSPRGLAVYNEQFF
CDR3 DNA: TGTGCCAGCAGCCCACGGGGACTAGCGGTATACAATGAGCAGTTCTTC

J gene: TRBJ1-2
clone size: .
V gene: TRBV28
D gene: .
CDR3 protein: CASSLGSYGYTF
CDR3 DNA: TGTGCCAGCAGCCTGGGGTCCTATGGCTACACCTTC

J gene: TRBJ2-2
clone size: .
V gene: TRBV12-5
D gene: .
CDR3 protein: CASGLGLTTGELFF
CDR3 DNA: TGTGCTAGTGGTTTGGGACTCACAACCGGGGAGCTGTTTTTT

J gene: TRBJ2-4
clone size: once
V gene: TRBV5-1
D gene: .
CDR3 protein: CASSLGTTKNIQYF
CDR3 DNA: TGCGCCAGCAGCTTGGGGACTACTAAAAACATTCAGTACTTC

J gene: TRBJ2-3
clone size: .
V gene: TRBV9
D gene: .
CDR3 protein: CASSPWTTPTDTQYF
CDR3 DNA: TGTGCCAGCAGCCCCTGGACTACCCCCACAGATACGCAGTATTTT

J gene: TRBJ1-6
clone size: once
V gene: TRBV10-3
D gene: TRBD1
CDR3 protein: CAISDPDRGIYNSPLHF
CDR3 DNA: TGTGCCATCAGTGATCCGGACAGGGGCATCTATAATTCACCCCTCCACTTT

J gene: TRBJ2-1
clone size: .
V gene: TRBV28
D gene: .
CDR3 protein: CASSHGTGSDEQFF
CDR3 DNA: TGTGCCAGCAGCCACGGTACAGGGTCCGATGAGCAGTTCTTC

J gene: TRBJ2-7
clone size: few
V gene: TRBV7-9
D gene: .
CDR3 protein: CASSGRHYEQYF
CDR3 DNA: TGTGCCAGCTCTGGCAGACACTACGAGCAGTACTTC

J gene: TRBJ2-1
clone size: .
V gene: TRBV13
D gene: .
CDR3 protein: CASSSRRKGHNEQFF
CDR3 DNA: TGTGCCAGCAGCTCCCGCAGGAAGGGGCACAATGAGCAGTTCTTC

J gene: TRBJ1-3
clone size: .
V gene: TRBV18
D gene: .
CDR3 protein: CASSPDRGTVISGNTIYF
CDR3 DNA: TGTGCCAGCTCACCAGACCGGGGTACCGTAATCTCTGGAAACACCATATATTTT

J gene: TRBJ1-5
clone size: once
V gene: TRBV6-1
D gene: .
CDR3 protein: CASVRNSNQPQHF
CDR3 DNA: TGTGCCAGCGTACGGAATAGCAATCAGCCCCAGCATTTT

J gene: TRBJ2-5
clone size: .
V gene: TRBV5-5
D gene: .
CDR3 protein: CASSSGGLEETQYF
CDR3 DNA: TGTGCCAGCAGTTCCGGGGGGCTGGAAGAGACCCAGTACTTC

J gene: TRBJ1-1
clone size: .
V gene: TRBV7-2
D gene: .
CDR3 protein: CASSFPGLNTEAFF
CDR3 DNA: TGTGCCAGCAGCTTTCCGGGGCTGAACACTGAAGCTTTCTTT

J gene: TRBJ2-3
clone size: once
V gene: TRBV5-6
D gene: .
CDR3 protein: CASSPGTSTDTQYF
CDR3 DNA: TGTGCCAGCAGTCCCGGGACCTCCACAGATACGCAGTATTTT

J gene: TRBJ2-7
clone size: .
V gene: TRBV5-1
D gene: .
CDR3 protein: CASRGGGDEQYF
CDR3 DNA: TGCGCCAGCAGAGGGGGCGGGGACGAGCAGTACTTC

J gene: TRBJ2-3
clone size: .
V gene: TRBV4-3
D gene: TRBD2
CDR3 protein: CASSQGVGGSTDTQYF
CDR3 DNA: TGCGCCAGCAGCCAAGGGGTGGGGGGGTCGACAGATACGCAGTATTTT

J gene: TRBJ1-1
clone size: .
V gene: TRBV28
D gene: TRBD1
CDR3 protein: CASSLRQGRGNTEAFF
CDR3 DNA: TGTGCCAGCAGTCTCCGACAGGGTCGGGGGAACACTGAAGCTTTCTTT

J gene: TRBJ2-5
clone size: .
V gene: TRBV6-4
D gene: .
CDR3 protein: CASGRRMGETQYF
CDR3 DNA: TGTGCCAGCGGCAGGAGGATGGGGGAGACCCAGTACTTC

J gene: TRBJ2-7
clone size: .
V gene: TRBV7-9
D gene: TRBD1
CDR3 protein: CASSVDRVEQYF
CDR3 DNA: TGTGCCAGCAGCGTGGACAGGGTAGAGCAGTACTTC

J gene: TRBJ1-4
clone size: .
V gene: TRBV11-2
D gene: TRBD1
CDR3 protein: CASSNELRQGTGKLFF
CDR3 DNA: TGTGCCAGCAGCAACGAACTAAGACAGGGGACGGGAAAACTGTTTTTT

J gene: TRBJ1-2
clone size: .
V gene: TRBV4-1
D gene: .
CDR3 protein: CATGGSSSNYGYTF
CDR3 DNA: TGCGCCACCGGCGGAAGCAGTTCTAACTATGGCTACACCTTC

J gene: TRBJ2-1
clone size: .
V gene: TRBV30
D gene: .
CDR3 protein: CAWSLVSGNEQFF
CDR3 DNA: TGTGCCTGGAGTTTAGTATCGGGGAATGAGCAGTTCTTC

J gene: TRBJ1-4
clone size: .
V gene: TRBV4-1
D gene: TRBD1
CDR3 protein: CASSQETGGAVKEKLFF
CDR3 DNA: TGCGCCAGCAGCCAAGAGACAGGGGGCGCGGTAAAAGAAAAACTGTTTTTT

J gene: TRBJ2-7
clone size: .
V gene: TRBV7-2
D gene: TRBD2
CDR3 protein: CASSFTGGGGTGGYEQYF
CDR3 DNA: TGTGCCAGCAGCTTCACCGGGGGGGGAGGCACGGGCGGTTACGAGCAGTACTTC

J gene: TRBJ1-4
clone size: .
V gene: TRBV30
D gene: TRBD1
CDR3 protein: CAWLQGGVGKLFF
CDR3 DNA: TGTGCCTGGCTTCAGGGGGGTGTCGGAAAACTGTTTTTT

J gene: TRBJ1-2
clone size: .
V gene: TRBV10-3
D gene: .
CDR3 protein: CAISEVGNNGYTF
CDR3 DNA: TGTGCCATCAGTGAAGTAGGTAATAATGGCTACACCTTC

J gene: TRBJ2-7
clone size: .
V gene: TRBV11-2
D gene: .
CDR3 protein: CASSLGSGPYEQYF
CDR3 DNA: TGTGCCAGCAGCTTGGGTTCCGGCCCCTACGAGCAGTACTTC

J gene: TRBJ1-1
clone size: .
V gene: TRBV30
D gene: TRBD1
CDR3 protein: CAWSPGTANTEAFF
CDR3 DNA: TGTGCCTGGAGTCCCGGGACAGCGAACACTGAAGCTTTCTTT

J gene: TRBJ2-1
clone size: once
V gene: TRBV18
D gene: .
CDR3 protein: CASSPSRENEQFF
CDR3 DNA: TGTGCCAGCTCACCATCCAGGGAGAATGAGCAGTTCTTC

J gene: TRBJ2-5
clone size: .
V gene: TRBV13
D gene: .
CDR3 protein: CASSYLGGPYQETQYF
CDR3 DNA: TGTGCCAGCAGCTATTTGGGGGGGCCGTACCAAGAGACCCAGTACTTC

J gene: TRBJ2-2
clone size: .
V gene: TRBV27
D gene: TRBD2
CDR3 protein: CASSSLRLAGGLGLNTGELFF
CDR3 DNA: TGTGCCAGCAGTTCACTCCGACTAGCGGGGGGGCTTGGTCTAAACACCGGGGAGCTGTTTTTT

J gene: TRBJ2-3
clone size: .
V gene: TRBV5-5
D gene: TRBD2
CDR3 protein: CASSLRGGKFPDTQYF
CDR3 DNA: TGTGCCAGCAGCTTGCGCGGGGGGAAGTTCCCAGATACGCAGTATTTT

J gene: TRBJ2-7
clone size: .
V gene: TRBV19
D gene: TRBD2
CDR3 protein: CASSIAGGLLYEQYF
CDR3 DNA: TGTGCCAGTAGTATTGCGGGGGGCTTGCTCTACGAGCAGTACTTC

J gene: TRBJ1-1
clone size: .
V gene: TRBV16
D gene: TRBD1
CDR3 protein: CASSQHPGQGFDLTEAFF
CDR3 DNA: TGTGCCAGCAGCCAACACCCGGGACAGGGATTTGACCTCACTGAAGCTTTCTTT

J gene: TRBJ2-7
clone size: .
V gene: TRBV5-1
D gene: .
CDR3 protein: CASSFDGGGGTYEQYF
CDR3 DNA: TGCGCCAGCAGCTTCGATGGTGGGGGAGGAACCTACGAGCAGTACTTC

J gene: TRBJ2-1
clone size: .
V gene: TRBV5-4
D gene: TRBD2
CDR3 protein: CASSSDGTILNEQFF
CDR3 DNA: TGTGCCAGCAGCTCGGACGGGACTATTTTAAATGAGCAGTTCTTC

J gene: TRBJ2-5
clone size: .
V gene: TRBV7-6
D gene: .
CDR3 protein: CASSLGWGSETQYF
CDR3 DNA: TGTGCCAGCAGCTTAGGATGGGGGTCGGAGACCCAGTACTTC

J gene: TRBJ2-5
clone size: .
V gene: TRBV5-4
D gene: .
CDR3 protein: CASRGAGEVETQYF
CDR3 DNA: TGTGCCAGCAGGGGGGCGGGGGAAGTGGAGACCCAGTACTTC

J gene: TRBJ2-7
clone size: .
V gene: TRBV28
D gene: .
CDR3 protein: CASSPRGYEQYF
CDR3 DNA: TGTGCCAGCAGTCCTAGGGGATACGAGCAGTACTTC

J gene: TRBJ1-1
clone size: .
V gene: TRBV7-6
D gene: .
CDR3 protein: CASSYTLNTEAFF
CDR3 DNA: TGTGCCAGCAGCTATACACTGAACACTGAAGCTTTCTTT

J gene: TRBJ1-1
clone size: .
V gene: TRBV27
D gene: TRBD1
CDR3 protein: CASRRGQGSNTEAFF
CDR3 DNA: TGTGCCAGCAGGAGGGGACAGGGGTCGAACACTGAAGCTTTCTTT

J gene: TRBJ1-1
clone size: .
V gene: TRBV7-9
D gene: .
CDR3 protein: CASSARGGTEAFF
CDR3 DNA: TGTGCCAGCAGCGCGAGGGGGGGTACTGAAGCTTTCTTT

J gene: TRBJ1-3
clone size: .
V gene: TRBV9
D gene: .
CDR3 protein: CASTEGASSGNTIYF
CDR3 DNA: TGTGCCAGCACAGAAGGGGCCAGCTCTGGAAACACCATATATTTT

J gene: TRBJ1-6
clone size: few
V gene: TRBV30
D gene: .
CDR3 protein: CAWSQNRDSPLHF
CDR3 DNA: TGTGCCTGGAGCCAGAACAGGGATTCACCCCTCCACTTT

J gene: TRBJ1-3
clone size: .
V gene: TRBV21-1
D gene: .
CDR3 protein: CASSKGRASGNTIYF
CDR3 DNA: TGTGCCAGCAGCAAAGGGAGGGCCTCTGGAAACACCATATATTTT